This T cell receptor beta chain emerged from a study of blood T cell repertoires in COVID-19. Study as a whole: Researchers got acute and convalescent COVID-19 samples from the United States, Italy and Spain. T cells, B-cell-depleted T cells, or PBMCs supplied cDNA or gDNA.

Original processing methods: Estimation of nucleated cell counts relied on the amplification of reference gene primers. Sequenced by immunoSEQ multiplex PCR; TCRdb stores in-frame clones only, minus some. The V and J calls and clone size come from that table; D and trimming were worked out from the DNA. The table lists roughly 100,000 clones, 75% to 85% of them singletons. The TCR originated in a man between 60 and 75 years old with acute or convalescent COVID-19. Specimen: peripheral blood.

The CDR3 sequence: CASSLRDRIHNEQFF. The DNA for the CDR3 is TGTGCCAGCAGTTTGCGGGACAGAATTCACAATGAGCAGTTCTTC. The genes are TRBV28 and TRBJ2-1; tentative D call: TRBD1 (7 bases). Germline values: CDR1 MDHEN, CDR2 SYDVKM. CDR3 length: 15 residues. Trimming stripped 3 bases from V and 5 bases from J, with 14 bases between.